This T cell receptor (beta chain) comes out of a study of T cell responses to AZD1222 COVID-19 vaccine (dated by TCRdb to the early 2020s). Regarding the complete study: A total of about 250 trial participants underwent TCR sequencing, of whom 207 had received two doses of AZD1222 and 26 had received two doses of the MenACWY control vaccine. Trial participants were enrolled by age into subgroups of 18-55, 56-69 and 70-plus years, and around 150, 28 and 57 TCR-sequenced participants, respectively, were included in these subgroups. What the work shows at the level of the full study, not this receptor alone: In the small 56-69-year group, the increase in depth fell short of significance, most likely because of low power. CD4 TCRs associated with the vaccine covered the entire spike protein, and the dominant responses were in regions 160-218 and 743-854. Participants were mostly white British, with more females than males. The authors suggested clonal diversity may have been underestimated. Reportedly, almost half of the unique spike-specific TCRs recognized epitopes lying outside the regions that are mutated in the B.1.351 and B.1.1.7 variants. No day 14 peak-response samples were available, so repertoires were characterized only after the peak T cell response. After two AZD1222 doses, both the breadth and the depth of spike-specific TCRs were significantly higher than at day 0 and than in MenACWY recipients. Conclusions about previously exposed vaccinees are limited, since just six or seven AZD1222 recipients were seropositive for SARS-CoV-2 at baseline.

Inclusive of the bounding cysteine and phenylalanine, the CDR3 is 11 residues long. CDR3 DNA only is kept here, 33 bases in frame from base 1. Between the V and J ends, shortened by 3 bases and 10 bases respectively, the junction contains 7 bases. Via the germline V gene, CDR1 is KGHSH and CDR2 LQKENI. The CDR3 regions of human TCRbeta chains were subjected to immunosequencing. As for the authors' bioinformatics: TCRs in the repertoires were matched against a reference library of SARS-CoV-2-specific TCRs that had been generated with the MIRA antigen-specificity platform. Breadth was defined as the fraction of unique TCRs that were SARS-CoV-2-associated, and depth was defined as the fraction of total T cells that were SARS-CoV-2-associated. Using the MIRA data, every spike-specific TCR was mapped to the spike region that the TCR reacted to and assigned to either a CD4 or a CD8 class. Log10-transformed breadth and depth values were compared by one-way ANOVA with Sidak's multiple comparisons tests. Here the immuneACCESS table is served through TCRdb, limited to in-frame sequences with V and J called. Missing clones are a known gap in these copies; in checked studies unresolved V genes cover under half, and the rest lacks a known reason. V, J and clone size were drawn from that table, and D and trimming were deduced from the DNA. The sample data list some 120,000 clones, and less than 95% of these were observed just once. In total, the top ten clones hold about 4.5% of the sample.

Taken with the paper, the label for time point translates to: baseline before first vaccination. The treatment or condition label of this sample denotes: meningococcal conjugate vaccine given as trial control. The vaccinee samples were drawn from two UK trials, COV001 and COV002, one of which was a single-blind randomized controlled phase 2/3 trial testing AZD1222 (ChAdOx1 nCoV-19) in healthy adults. For TCRbeta chain sequencing, PBMC samples from trial participants were taken at day 0 and at day 28 after the second dose. Notes on this clone: What antigen it recognizes has not been identified. No qualities accompany the bases; no much larger clone lies one base away.

The sequence was obtained from an adult in good health. This sequence uses TRBV18 and TRBJ2-1; the D gene identity is not certain. Sequenced here: peripheral blood, sampled on day 0 of MenACWY control vaccination. Here is the DNA: TGTGCCAGCTCACCCGGAGTCGAGCAGTTCTTC. It encodes CASSPGVEQFF.